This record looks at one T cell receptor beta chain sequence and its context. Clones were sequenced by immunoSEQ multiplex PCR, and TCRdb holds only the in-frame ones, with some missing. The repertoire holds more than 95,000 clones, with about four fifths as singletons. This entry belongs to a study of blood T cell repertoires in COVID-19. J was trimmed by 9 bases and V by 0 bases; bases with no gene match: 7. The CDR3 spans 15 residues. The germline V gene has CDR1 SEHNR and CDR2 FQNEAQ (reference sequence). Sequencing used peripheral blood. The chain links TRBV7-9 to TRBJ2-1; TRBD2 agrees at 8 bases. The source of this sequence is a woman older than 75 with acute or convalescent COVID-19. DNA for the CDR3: TGTGCCAGCAGCTTAGCGCTCGCGGGAGGAGGTGAGCAGTTCTTC. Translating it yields CASSLALAGGGEQFF.